The next 27 T cell receptor beta chains were all read from a single sample in a study of CD8+CD57+ T cells in acquired aplastic anemia. The patients chosen for sequencing had shown expansion of CD8+CD57+ cells (detected by flow cytometry). CDR3 and TCR beta VDJ profiling relied on a genomic DNA template. TCRdb recomputed calls from the reads with MiXCR, one row per CDR3 protein. The sample includes fewer than 250,000 distinct CDR3 sequences, 45% to 50% seen only once; the top ten take less than 9%. Sequencing used sorted CD4+, CD8+, or CD8+CD57+ T cells (not recorded which) from PBMCs. These TCRs come from a human donor with aplastic anemia.

This clonotype was recorded many times. This chain links TRBV5-8 with TRBJ2-3; TRBD2 aligns across 7 bases. CDR1 and CDR2 from the germline V gene are SGHTS and YDEGEE. The CDR3 consists of 15 residues. The ends lost 2 bases at V and 1 base at J; junction bases unmatched: 4. The CDR3 nucleotides are TGTGCCAGCAGCTTAACAACTAGCGGCACAGATACGCAGTATTTT. Translated, it gives CASSLTTSGTDTQYF.

The chain carries TRBV20-1 and TRBJ2-1; TRBD2 matches 8 bases. Germline lookup yields CDR1 DFQATT and CDR2 SNEGSKA (reference sequence). The CDR3 spans 17 residues. Unmatched junction bases numbered 11, after V lost 0 bases and J lost 4 bases. The CDR3 region has the DNA TGCAGTGCTAGAGATCCCTATAAGAGCGGGGGTTACAATGAGCAGTTCTTC. Amino acid sequence: CSARDPYKSGGYNEQFF.

With regard to this clonotype: Germline and junction disagree at one end, which may indicate a read error. This sequence joins TRBV27 and TRBJ1-1, with D unclear. Germline CDR1 and CDR2: MNHEY and SMNVEV (reference sequence). CDR3 length: 13 amino acids. Here the CDR3 DNA reads TGCGCCAGCAGTGATGGGCCGAACACTGGAGCTTTCTTT. It specifies CASSDGPNTGAFF.

This chain connects TRBV27 to TRBJ1-1, with D maybe TRBD1 (6 bases). Trimming removed 3 bases at V and 4 bases at J, with 15 bases between. The CDR3 loop spans 15 amino acids. Germline values: CDR1 MNHEY, CDR2 SMNVEV (reference sequence). The CDR3 DNA is TGTGCCAGCAGTTTTAGGACAGAGAGGCGCACTGAAGCTTTCTTT. Translating it yields CASSFRTERRTEAFF.

This clonotype was observed a few times. V and J are TRBV10-3 and TRBJ1-2; D remains ambiguous. Trimming took 2 bases from V and 4 from J, leaving 5 bases between them. Germline loops: CDR1 ENHRY, CDR2 SYGVKD. The CDR3 is made up of 12 amino acids. The CDR3 bases are TGTGCCATCAGTGAGGCCTCCTATGGCTACACCTTC. Its protein is CAISEASYGYTF.

This clonotype was seen a few times. This chain uses TRBV14 with TRBJ2-7; possible D gene TRBD2, 6 bases. Germline assignment: CDR1 SGHDN and CDR2 FVKESK. V lost 4 bases to trimming and J lost 6 bases, with 13 bases between them. The CDR3 is 13 residues long. The CDR3 spells CASSPRLASEQYF. CDR3 nucleotide sequence: TGTGCCAGCAGCCCCCGGCTAGCGAGCGAGCAGTACTTC.

The chain employs TRBV14 and TRBJ1-3, with D unresolved. The CDR3 runs 18 residues. V lost 0 bases to trimming and J lost 2 bases, with 17 bases between them. Looked up from germline, CDR1 is SGHDN and CDR2 is FVKESK. The CDR3 DNA is TGTGCCAGCAGCCAAGATCTATACGGCCCGCGGACTGGAAACACCATATATTTT. It translates to CASSQDLYGPRTGNTIYF.

This clonotype has a single count. The rearrangement uses TRBV7-9 and TRBJ2-7; possibly TRBD1 for D (6 bases). Germline lookup yields CDR1 SEHNR and CDR2 FQNEAQ (reference sequence). CDR3 length: 15 amino acids. V was shortened by 6 bases and J by 6 bases, with 21 bases between the two germline ends. CDR3 DNA sequence: TGTGCCAGCAGTTACTCGGCTAACCTACAGGGCGAGCAGTACGTC. Amino acids: CASSYSANLQGEQYV.

This clonotype was found many times. The rearrangement uses TRBV15 and TRBJ1-5; 8 bases map to TRBD1. The CDR3 runs to 15 residues. Germline loops: CDR1 LNHNV, CDR2 YYDKDF (reference sequence). V lost 5 bases and J lost 0; bases outside the gene matches: 3. The CDR3 protein is CATSRDRYSNQPQHF. CDR3 bases: TGTGCCACCAGCCGGGACAGGTATAGCAATCAGCCCCAGCATTTT.

The table lists this clonotype with a few counts. The V gene is TRBV7-8, the J gene TRBJ1-5; D not certain. CDR1 is SGHVS and CDR2 is FQNEAQ in the germline V gene. This CDR3 comprises 17 residues. The V gene lost 5 bases and the J gene lost 11 bases, with 28 bases spanning the gap. The CDR3 sequence is CASSPPGLAGEQETQHF. CDR3 nucleotides: TGTGCCAGCAGCCCACCCGGACTAGCGGGAGAACAAGAGACCCAGCATTTT.

This clonotype was seen a handful of times. The V and J genes are TRBV20-1 and TRBJ1-5, with a possible D match to TRBD1 (5 bases). This CDR3 contains 17 residues. V was pared by 2 bases and J by 0 bases, with 17 bases between. The germline CDR1 and CDR2 sequences are DFQATT and SNEGSKA (reference sequence). The CDR3 DNA reads TGCAGTGCTAGACTCGGGAGGGACGGATATAGCAATCAGCCCCAGCATTTT. Its protein product is CSARLGRDGYSNQPQHF.

This clonotype was counted many times. V usage is TRBV7-9 and J usage is TRBJ2-1; 9 bases align to TRBD2. The V segment lost 5 bases and the J segment 8 bases; nucleotides outside the gene matches: 19. The V gene's germline CDR1 is SEHNR and CDR2 FQNEAQ (reference sequence). The CDR3 extends over 18 amino acids. CDR3 DNA: TGTGCCAGCAGCGGCCGGAAAATAGCGGGAGACCCTTTGGATGAGCAGTTCTTC. It codes for CASSGRKIAGDPLDEQFF.

This clonotype was observed a single time. V usage is TRBV2 and J usage is TRBJ1-2; maybe TRBD1 (6 bases). This CDR3 contains 13 residues. CDR1 and CDR2 from the germline V gene are SNHLY and FYNNEI. Trimming took 4 bases from V and 6 from J, leaving 12 bases between them. The CDR3 coding sequence is TGTGCCAGCAGTGGGTCAGGGGACCATGGCTACACCTTC. Amino acids: CASSGSGDHGYTF.

This clonotype was counted ten times or more. This chain uses TRBV7-6 with TRBJ1-5; TRBD1 aligns across 8 bases. The germline gives CDR1 SGHVS, CDR2 FNYEAQ. Losses at the gene ends were 1 base for V and 2 bases for J; bases not matched to a gene: 7. The CDR3 contains 17 residues. CDR3 region: CASSLEAGGFGNQPQHF. The CDR3 DNA reads TGTGCCAGCAGCTTAGAGGCAGGGGGCTTTGGCAATCAGCCCCAGCATTTT. Filled out from reference TRBV7-6 and TRBJ1-5, the complete variable domain reads GAGVSQSPRYKVTKRGQDVALRCDPISGHVSLYWYRQALGQGPEFLTYFNYEAQQDKSGLPNDRFSAERPEGSISTLTIQRTEQRDSAMYRCASSLEAGGFGNQPQHFGDGTRLSIL.

In this sample, this clonotype turned up many times. The chain links TRBV11-2 to TRBJ2-1; TRBD2 matches 13 bases. V shed 4 bases and J 3 bases; nucleotides not matched to a gene: 3. CDR1 SGHAT and CDR2 FQNNGV come from the germline V gene. This CDR3 comprises 16 residues. The CDR3 nucleotides are TGTGCCAGCAGCTCACTAGCGGGGGGGTTCTACAATGAGCAGTTCTTC. Its protein product is CASSSLAGGFYNEQFF.

V and J are TRBV6-4 and TRBJ2-3; unclear D gene. Trimming removed 10 bases from V and 4 bases from J, with 9 bases in between. This CDR3 has 11 amino acids. Germline CDR1 and CDR2: MRHNA and SNTAGT. The CDR3 nucleotides are TGTGCCACGCGTCGGGCAGATACGCAGTATTTT. Its translation is CATRRADTQYF.

This clonotype has a count of ten or more. This sequence joins TRBV19 and TRBJ1-4; possibly TRBD1 for D (5 bases). The CDR3 spans 17 residues. The V end was cut by 3 bases, the J end by 8 bases, with 22 bases between. In germline, CDR1 is LNHDA, CDR2 SQIVND (reference sequence). The CDR3 reads CASSIRLPTAKGEKLFF. CDR3 sequence (DNA): TGTGCCAGTAGTATCCGGCTTCCGACAGCAAAGGGGGAAAAACTGTTTTTT.

The chain combines TRBV7-3 with TRBJ2-7; the D gene is possibly TRBD1 (7 bases). The CDR3 extends over 11 amino acids. Germline V gives CDR1 SGHTA, CDR2 FQGTGA. CDR3 residues: CASRRQCDREV. In DNA form, the CDR3 reads TGTGCCAGCAGACGACAGTGCGACAGGGAGGTT.

In DNA form, the CDR3 reads TGTGCCAGCAGTTTATATGCGGGGGGCGGCAATCAGCCCCAGCATTTT. Its protein product is CASSLYAGGGNQPQHF. This chain joins TRBV12-3 or TRBV12-4 and TRBJ1-5; tentative D call: TRBD1 (6 bases). The CDR3 is 16 amino acids. Trimming took 2 bases from V and 2 from J, leaving 13 bases between them.

Points on this clonotype: The germline gene is not matched at one end of the junction; a read error may be the cause. The chain couples TRBV4-1 to TRBJ1-2, with D perhaps matching TRBD1 (5 bases). Germline loops: CDR1 MGHRA, CDR2 YSYEKL. The CDR3 covers 15 residues. CDR3 coding DNA: TGTGCCAGCAGCCAAGAGGGGATGGGAGGTGAAGGCTACACCTTC. This codes for CASSQEGMGGEGYTF.

The rearrangement uses TRBV5-5 and TRBJ2-1; perhaps TRBD1 as D (5 bases). There are 13 residues in the CDR3. Germline CDR1 is SGHKS and CDR2 is YYEKEE (reference sequence). The V end lost 4 bases, the J end lost 11 bases, and 16 bases lay between the germline ends. The CDR3 loop reads CASSQGTRQKQFF. In DNA, the CDR3 is TGTGCCAGCAGCCAGGGTACCCGACAGAAGCAGTTCTTC.

The chain combines TRBV4-2 with TRBJ1-4; no definite D call. The CDR3 runs 15 residues. V lost 7 bases and J 5 bases, leaving 17 bases between the germline ends. The germline V gene has CDR1 LGHNA and CDR2 YNFKEQ. CDR3 nucleotides: TGTGCCAGCACCCTGACCCTGGCTGACAATGAAAAACTGTTTTTT. Its translation: CASTLTLADNEKLFF.

The gene calls are TRBV7-9 and TRBJ1-4; D may be TRBD1 (6 bases). The ends were cut back, 9 bases at V and 5 bases at J, with 19 bases in the middle. The CDR3 totals 15 residues. Germline V gene sequence: CDR1 SEHNR, CDR2 FQNEAQ (reference sequence). The chain's CDR3 is CARSLIQGRNEKLFF. The CDR3 DNA follows: TGTGCCAGAAGCCTTATCCAGGGGCGGAATGAAAAACTGTTTTTT. The full variable domain, in which reference TRBV7-9 and TRBJ1-4 provide the parts outside the CDR3, is DTGVSQNPRHKITKRGQNVTFRCDPISEHNRLYWYRQTLGQGPEFLTYFQNEAQLEKSRLLSDRFSAERPKGSFSTLEIQRTEQGDSAMYLCARSLIQGRNEKLFFGSGTQLSVL.

About this clonotype itself: At one end the junction does not follow the germline gene, possibly because of a read error. V is TRBV5-4 and J is TRBJ1-2, with D unresolved. Germline loops: CDR1 SGHNT, CDR2 YYREEE (reference sequence). CDR3 length: 16 amino acids. CDR3 region: CASSQDNAAPNYGYTF. The DNA for the CDR3 is TGCGCCAGCAGCCAAGATAATGCGGCACCCAACTATGGCTACACCTTC.

This clonotype was seen ten or more times. The chain couples TRBV30 to TRBJ1-6; D remains unclear. The germline V gene encodes CDR1 GTSNPN and CDR2 SVGIG (reference sequence). Deletions cut 7 bases from V and 7 bases from J, with 5 bases between. The CDR3 is 10 amino acids. As DNA, the CDR3 is TGTGCCTCTGGGAATTCACCCCTCCACTTT. This sequence encodes CASGNSPLHF.

The table lists this clonotype with a few counts. CDR3 region: CASSLSLLDSGNTIYF. In DNA form, the CDR3 reads TGCGCCAGCAGCCTCTCGCTCCTAGACTCTGGAAACACCATATATTTT. The chain joins TRBV4-1 to TRBJ1-3; D remains ambiguous. Germline lookup yields CDR1 MGHRA and CDR2 YSYEKL. With 4 bases removed from V and 0 bases from J, the gap between germline ends came to 13 bases. The CDR3 is made up of 16 amino acids.

This clonotype was observed a handful of times. V gene TRBV30 combines with J gene TRBJ1-1, with D hard to call. The CDR3 sequence is 12 residues long. Trimming cost V 5 bases and J 6 bases, with 13 bases left between them. In germline, CDR1 is GTSNPN, CDR2 SVGIG (reference sequence). CDR3 residues: CAWVTSAAEAFF. CDR3 nucleotide sequence: TGTGCCTGGGTAACTTCGGCGGCTGAAGCTTTCTTT.